The TCR beta chain under discussion was sequenced for a study of blood T cell repertoires in COVID-19. Study-level information: T cells, B-cell-depleted T cells, or PBMCs provided the cDNA or gDNA that served as material.

Germline V CDR1 and CDR2: SNHLY, FYNNEI. V was pared by 7 bases and J by 4 bases, with 8 bases of the junction left unmatched. The CDR3 extends over 16 amino acids. Sequencing used immunoSEQ multiplex PCR; TCRdb keeps in-frame clones, though not all of them. The repertoire consists of around 200,000 clones, with about 86% occurring once and the leading ten covering 2% to 2.5%. Sequencing was done on a sample of peripheral blood. This TCR derives from a woman aged 45-65 years with acute or convalescent COVID-19. The rearrangement joins TRBV2 to TRBJ2-7; 15 bases agree with TRBD2. The CDR3 bases are TGTGCCAGCACCCCGGGACTAGCGGGGGGCAAATACGAGCAGTACTTC. Translated, it gives CASTPGLAGGKYEQYF.